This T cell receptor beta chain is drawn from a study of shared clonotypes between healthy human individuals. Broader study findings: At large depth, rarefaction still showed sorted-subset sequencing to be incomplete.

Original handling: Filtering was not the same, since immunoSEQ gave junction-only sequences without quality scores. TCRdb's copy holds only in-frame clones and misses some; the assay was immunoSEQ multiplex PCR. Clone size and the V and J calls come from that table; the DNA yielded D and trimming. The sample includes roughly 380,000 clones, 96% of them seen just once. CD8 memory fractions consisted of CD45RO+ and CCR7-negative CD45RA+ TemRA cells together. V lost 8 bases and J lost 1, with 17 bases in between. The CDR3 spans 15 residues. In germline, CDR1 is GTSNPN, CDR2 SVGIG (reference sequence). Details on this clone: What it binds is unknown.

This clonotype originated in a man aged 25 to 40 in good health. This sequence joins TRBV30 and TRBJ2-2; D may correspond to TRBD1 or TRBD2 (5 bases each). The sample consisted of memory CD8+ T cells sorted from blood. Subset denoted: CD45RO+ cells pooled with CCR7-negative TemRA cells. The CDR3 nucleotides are TGTGCCGGGACGAAATCTTGGCGGAACACCGGGGAGCTGTTTTTT. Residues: CAGTKSWRNTGELFF.